The present T cell receptor (beta chain) was sequenced within a study of blood T cell repertoires in COVID-19. Profiled with immunoSEQ multiplex PCR; TCRdb holds only in-frame clones, not every one. This sample has more than 70,000 clones, with less than 90% found just once. The TCR comes from a human donor in a cohort sampled during active COVID-19. The sample consisted of peripheral blood.

The DNA for the CDR3 is TGCGCCAGCAGCTTGGGGACTAGCGGGAGAGGATACGAGCAGTACTTC. Protein product: CASSLGTSGRGYEQYF. This chain connects TRBV5-1 to TRBJ2-7; 13 positions agree with TRBD2. The trim removed 0 bases at V and 4 bases at J, leaving 4 bases unmatched. This CDR3 region has 16 residues. CDR1 is SGHRS, CDR2 YFSETQ, per germline. The variable domain in full, with the rest retrieved from reference TRBV5-1 and TRBJ2-7, is KAGVTQTPRYLIKTRGQQVTLSCSPISGHRSVSWYQQTPGQGLQFLFEYFSETQRNKGNFPGRFSGRQFSNSRSEMNVSTLELGDSALYLCASSLGTSGRGYEQYFGPGTRLTVT.